This T cell receptor beta chain was documented in a study of blood T cell repertoires in COVID-19. Study in general: Samples representing acute and convalescent COVID-19 were sourced from the United States, Italy and Spain. In each case, the material was cDNA or gDNA derived from T cells, B-cell-depleted T cells, or PBMCs.

With 6 bases removed from V and 1 base from J, the gap between germline ends came to 17 bases. The CDR3 totals 16 residues. Germline assignment: CDR1 ENHRY and CDR2 SYGVKD. In the authors' workflow: Estimation of nucleated cell counts relied on the amplification of reference gene primers. The repertoire was sequenced with immunoSEQ multiplex PCR; TCRdb's copy has only in-frame clones and lacks some. V and J calls and clone size follow that table, whereas D and trimming were derived from the DNA. Counted here are some 210,000 clones, over 70% occurring once; the ten biggest clones make up roughly 2.9%.

This receptor was taken from a man aged 50 to 59 with active or convalescent COVID-19. The chain has TRBV10-3 and TRBJ2-3; D may be TRBD2 (7 bases). Sequenced sample: peripheral blood. This CDR3 reads CAIRPGGGRGTDTQYF. The CDR3 region has the DNA TGTGCCATCAGGCCTGGGGGGGGGCGCGGCACAGATACGCAGTATTTT.